Following are 2 T cell receptor beta chains from one sample sequenced in a study of cytomegalovirus exposure and HLA in healthy donors. The PCR used 60 Vbeta and 13 Jbeta primers. Data came from immunoSEQ multiplex PCR; TCRdb stores just in-frame clones and leaves some out. The sample contains approximately 30,000 clones, less than 75% of which appear only once. Material: PBMCs. The origin of the receptors is a man between 35 and 55 years old in good health and CMV-seropositive.

This clone turned up a few times. This sample includes further DNA sequences coding for the same CDR3. The genes are TRBV6-6 and TRBJ1-1, with TRBD1 matching 9 bases. The trim removed 4 bases at V and 8 bases at J, leaving 8 bases unmatched. This CDR3 has 14 amino acids. Germline CDR1 is MNHNY and CDR2 is SVGAGI (reference sequence). The CDR3 protein is CASSSSGQGREAFF. CDR3 DNA sequence: TGTGCCAGCAGTTCCTCGGGACAGGGTAGAGAAGCTTTCTTT.

This rearrangement joins TRBV6-1 to TRBJ1-2; TRBD1 is a possible D gene (5 bases). Between the trimmed V and J ends, which lost 6 bases and 3 bases, there was a span of 14 bases. The CDR3 consists of 14 residues. Germline assignment: CDR1 MNHNS and CDR2 SASEGT. CDR3 bases: TGTGCCAGCAGCCCCGGGGGGACGGACTATGGCTACACCTTC. Its translation: CASSPGGTDYGYTF.